This T cell receptor (beta chain) stems from a study of resident and recirculating memory T cells in vitiligo (dated by TCRdb to between 2018 and 2020). For the wider study: For TCR beta sequencing, each of a few stable vitiligo patients provided PBMCs along with epidermis taken by shave biopsy from two lesional and two nonlesional sites. The human TCR beta sequencing was designed to test whether specific clones found in lesional vitiligo skin differed from the clones found in nonlesional skin and in blood. Without cell sorting, samples were homogenized immediately before genomic DNA was extracted using the Qiagen DNeasy Blood & Tissue Kit.

TCR beta chains were amplified from genomic DNA with the immunoSEQ hsTCRB kit. TCR beta libraries were sequenced on an Illumina MiSeq instrument by the immunoSEQ service. Turning to the authors' computational methods: Analysis of the repertoire data was performed with the immunoSEQ Analyzer. The immuneACCESS repertoire file appears here via TCRdb, limited to in-frame rearrangements. These files lack a portion of the clones; in checked studies, under half of the deficit traces to unresolved V genes, and the cause of the others is not known. The V and J calls and the clone size are those of that table, but D and trimming were determined from the DNA. Across this sample there are tens of thousands of clones, with roughly nine tenths seen only once. The top ten hold around 4.7% of the sample. Vitiligo was considered stable when no change in lesions had been observed over the previous 6 months. Stable patients also had to lack confetti depigmentation, a clinical sign of active vitiligo. Anyone who had been treated within the previous three months was excluded from the study. Ficoll density gradient centrifugation was used to isolate PBMCs from heparinized blood, after which the PBMCs were flash-frozen.

Overall study outcomes, separate from this receptor: Clonality was not the same from one vitiligo lesion to another, and no unique dominant TCR clone turned up. Because TCR sequences were not shared across biopsy sites or across patients, the findings suggest that different lesions are infiltrated by different T cell clones, a pattern described as private specificity. Overlap and correlation analysis found no significant repertoire overlap between any two biopsies, even biopsies from the same patient, apart from each lesion compared with itself. Working out how much the T cell clones identified in the vitiligo lesions and the human Trm versus Tcm pools each contribute will require future mechanistic studies.

With regard to this clone: There is no known antigen for this receptor. Per-base quality was not reported, and no clone a single base away is much larger than it.

Taken from the germline V gene, the CDR1 and CDR2 loops are SGDLS and YYNGEE. The CDR3 starts with the cysteine, ends with the phenylalanine, and has 20 residues. Just the 60-base CDR3 DNA is kept, in frame starting at base 1. V and J are trimmed by 1 base and 5 bases, and the gene matches miss 14 bases of the junction. The sequence came from a male donor with vitiligo. The chain uses TRBV9 and TRBJ2-1, with 14 middle bases fitting TRBD2. Sequencing was carried out using blood. The CDR3: CASSVFPSRGLAGGNNEQFF. The sequenced DNA is TGTGCCAGCAGCGTATTCCCCTCCCGAGGACTAGCGGGGGGTAACAATGAGCAGTTCTTC.